What follows are 21 T cell receptor beta chains derived from one specimen sequenced in a study of shared clonotypes between healthy human individuals. This table comes from immunoSEQ multiplex PCR, and its TCRdb copy is limited to in-frame clones, with some not included. The data contain a few million clones, 93% of them seen just once; the ten biggest clones take up 0.39%. Material for sequencing was naive CD4+ T cells from PBMCs. The subset: CD45RA+ positively selected. Receptors were obtained from a man between 18 and 29 years old in good health. Some clones in this sample may be carry-over from other donors' samples.

This clone was found a few times. The V and J genes are TRBV7-9 and TRBJ1-1, with D hard to call. V was shortened by 5 bases and J by 2 bases, with 9 bases between the two germline ends. Germline lookup yields CDR1 SEHNR and CDR2 FQNEAQ (reference sequence). The CDR3 is made up of 13 amino acids. The CDR3 coding sequence is TGTGCCAGCAGCCGGGTTTACAACACTGAAGCTTTCTTT. This translates into CASSRVYNTEAFF.

The J gene is TRBJ2-1, the V gene TRBV28; D remains unclear. Trimming removed 1 base from V and 8 bases from J, with 6 bases in between. From germline, CDR1 is MDHEN and CDR2 SYDVKM. The CDR3 runs to 12 residues. CDR3 coding DNA: TGTGCCAGCAGTTTATCTTCTGATGAGCAGTTCTTC. Translated, it gives CASSLSSDEQFF.

This clone was counted between two and nine times. The chain couples TRBV18 to TRBJ2-1; D gene uncertain. Trimming cost V 1 base and J 7 bases, with 14 bases left between them. The V gene's germline CDR1 is KGHSH and CDR2 LQKENI. The CDR3 is 15 amino acids. The CDR3 sequence is CASSPHQGGRNEQFF. The CDR3, as DNA: TGTGCCAGCTCACCACATCAAGGTGGTAGGAATGAGCAGTTCTTC.

V usage is TRBV5-1 and J usage is TRBJ2-1; TRBD1 might be the D (6 bases). V was cut by 0 bases and J by 6 bases, with 13 bases left in between. The CDR3 covers 15 residues. CDR1 and CDR2 (germline): SGHRS, YFSETQ. In DNA form, the CDR3 reads TGCGCCAGCAGCTTGGAACTAGTCAGGGGCAATGAGCAGTTCTTC. It translates to CASSLELVRGNEQFF.

The chain is built from TRBV7-3 and TRBJ2-1, with a weak D call TRBD2 (5 bases). Germline CDR1 reads SGHTA; CDR2 reads FQGTGA. Trimming shortened V by 1 base and J by 5 bases, and 6 bases separated the two germline ends. The CDR3 is 13 residues long. The CDR3 spells CASSLMRDNEQFF. For the CDR3, the DNA is TGTGCCAGCAGCTTAATGAGGGACAATGAGCAGTTCTTC.

Of note for this clone: The sample has other DNA sequences that encode this CDR3 too. The V and J genes are TRBV18 and TRBJ2-5, with D possibly TRBD2 on 6 matching bases. The CDR3 runs to 12 residues. The germline V and J ends were trimmed by 3 bases and 5 bases, with 7 bases remaining between them. Germline loops: CDR1 KGHSH, CDR2 LQKENI. The DNA for the CDR3 is TGTGCCAGCTCACCCCGGGAGGAGACCCAGTACTTC. Translated, it gives CASSPREETQYF.

The V gene is TRBV7-2, the J gene TRBJ2-1; no clear D gene. V shed 6 bases and J shed 2 bases, with 5 bases lying between them. Germline V gene data show CDR1 as SGHTA and CDR2 as FQGNSA. The CDR3 has 12 amino acids. Here the CDR3 reads CASSYTYNEQFF. In DNA, the CDR3 is TGTGCCAGCAGTTACACCTACAATGAGCAGTTCTTC. The variable domain in full, with the rest retrieved from reference TRBV7-2 and TRBJ2-1, is GAGVSQSPSNKVTEKGKDVELRCDPISGHTALYWYRQSLGQGLEFLIYFQGNSAPDKSGLPSDRFSAERTGGSVSTLTIQRTQQEDSAVYLCASSYTYNEQFFGPGTRLTVL.

Concerning this clone itself: The same CDR3 also results from other DNA sequences found in this sample. The rearrangement links TRBV18 to TRBJ2-3; D unclear. CDR1 is KGHSH and CDR2 is LQKENI in the germline V gene. Trimming stripped 3 bases from V and 1 base from J, with 5 bases between. The CDR3 has 13 residues. The CDR3 DNA is TGTGCCAGCTCACCGCCGGGCACAGATACGCAGTATTTT. Protein product: CASSPPGTDTQYF.

The chain recombines TRBV18 with TRBJ1-4; perhaps TRBD1 as D (5 bases). Per the germline V gene, CDR1 is KGHSH and CDR2 is LQKENI. This CDR3 is 15 amino acids long. V was pared by 3 bases and J by 3 bases, with 11 bases between. Here the CDR3 reads CASSPNQGSNEKLFF. The CDR3, as DNA: TGTGCCAGCTCACCGAATCAGGGATCTAATGAAAAACTGTTTTTT.

The chain has TRBV28 and TRBJ2-5; the match to TRBD2 covers 8 bases. The CDR3 runs 12 residues. Germline V gene data show CDR1 as MDHEN and CDR2 as SYDVKM. CDR3 coding DNA: TGTGCTACGGGAGGGTCCGTCGAGACCCAGTACTTC. It is translated as CATGGSVETQYF.

This rearrangement joins TRBV29-1 to TRBJ2-1; 9 bases are shared with TRBD2. This CDR3 has 14 amino acids. Germline CDR1 is SQVTM and CDR2 is ANQGSEA. With 7 bases clipped from V and 8 bases from J, the junction kept 12 bases outside the gene matches. The CDR3 spells CSGTGTSRFDEQFF. The DNA for the CDR3 is TGCAGCGGAACCGGGACTAGCAGGTTCGATGAGCAGTTCTTC.

The chain recombines TRBV18 with TRBJ2-5; D tentatively reads TRBD1 or TRBD2 (6 bases each). The CDR3 sequence is 13 residues long. With 3 bases removed from V and 5 bases from J, the gap between germline ends came to 10 bases. From germline, CDR1 is KGHSH and CDR2 LQKENI. This CDR3 is CASSPRDTETQYF. CDR3 DNA sequence: TGTGCCAGCTCACCGCGGGACACGGAGACCCAGTACTTC.

The chain combines TRBV30 with TRBJ2-3, with D possibly being TRBD2 (5 bases). Germline loops: CDR1 GTSNPN, CDR2 SVGIG (reference sequence). The CDR3 length is 16 residues. V was cut by 0 bases and J by 6 bases, with 19 bases left in between. CDR3 nucleotide sequence: TGTGCCTGGAGTGTATTGGCAGGAGGCCCCAGGGATACGCAGTATTTT. It is translated as CAWSVLAGGPRDTQYF.

The chain combines TRBV4-2 with TRBJ2-7, with D perhaps matching TRBD1 (5 bases). Germline V gene lookup returns CDR1 LGHNA and CDR2 YNFKEQ. Trimming stripped 5 bases from V and 4 bases from J, with 15 bases between. The CDR3 loop spans 14 amino acids. CDR3 protein: CASSRDRNFYEQYF. The CDR3 DNA is TGTGCCAGCAGCAGAGACAGAAACTTTTACGAGCAGTACTTC.

The CDR3 DNA is TGTGCCAGCAGTGACGGTCATAGCAATCAGCCCCAGCATTTT. Translation: CASSDGHSNQPQHF. The gene calls are TRBV6-1 and TRBJ1-5; D remains unclear. The ends were cut back, 3 bases at V and 0 bases at J, with 6 bases in the middle. Looked up from germline, CDR1 is MNHNS and CDR2 is SASEGT. This CDR3 comprises 14 residues.

This clone was seen once. V gene TRBV10-2 combines with J gene TRBJ2-1, with TRBD2 matching 8 bases. With V trimmed by 2 bases and J by 0 bases, 12 bases remained unmatched. The CDR3 has 19 residues. Germline loops: CDR1 WSHSY, CDR2 SAAADI. CDR3 region: CASSEGSGIPLSSYNEQFF. The DNA for the CDR3 is TGCGCCAGCAGTGAGGGTAGCGGGATTCCCTTGAGCTCCTACAATGAGCAGTTCTTC.

This chain uses TRBV5-6 with TRBJ1-1, with TRBD1 matching over 7 bases. V trimming: 4 bases; J trimming: 0 bases; junction bases outside the gene matches: 6. Germline-derived CDR1 and CDR2 are SGHDT and YYEEEE. The CDR3 sequence is 15 residues long. The CDR3 nucleotides read TGTGCCAGCAGCAGCACCGGGACAGTGAACACTGAAGCTTTCTTT. As protein: CASSSTGTVNTEAFF.

In DNA form, the CDR3 reads TGTGCCAGCAGTTCCTCCCTGAGGGGCTACACCTTC. Its protein product is CASSSSLRGYTF. The chain joins TRBV28 to TRBJ1-2; D is unclear. V lost 4 bases and J 8 bases, leaving 11 bases between the germline ends. The CDR3 is made up of 12 amino acids. Germline-derived CDR1 and CDR2 are MDHEN and SYDVKM.

For this clone: Other nucleotide sequences from this sample produce the same CDR3. The V gene is TRBV5-1, the J gene TRBJ2-7, with TRBD1 matching over 7 bases. Germline V gene data show CDR1 as SGHRS and CDR2 as YFSETQ. The junction had 3 bases not matched to a gene; V was cut back by 0 bases and J by 0 bases. This CDR3 region has 15 residues. The CDR3 sequence is CASSLGGTASYEQYF. The CDR3, as DNA: TGCGCCAGCAGCTTGGGTGGGACAGCCTCCTACGAGCAGTACTTC.

To note about this clone: In the same sample, other DNA sequences code for this CDR3. CDR3 loop: CASSPGQANYGYTF. The CDR3 DNA reads as TGTGCCAGCTCACCAGGACAGGCTAACTATGGCTACACCTTC. The chain combines TRBV18 with TRBJ1-2; 7 bases are a match to TRBD1. The germline V gene has CDR1 KGHSH and CDR2 LQKENI. The CDR3 is 14 residues long. Trimming took 2 bases from V and 0 from J; bases not matched to a gene: 0. The full variable domain, rest sourced from reference TRBV18 and TRBJ1-2, is NAGVMQNPRHLVRRRGQEARLRCSPMKGHSHVYWYRQLPEEGLKFMVYLQKENIIDESGMPKERFSAEFPKEGPSILRIQQVVRGDSAAYFCASSPGQANYGYTFGSGTRLTVV.

The chain employs TRBV27 and TRBJ2-7; D unclear. V was pared by 5 bases and J by 2 bases, with 16 bases between. This CDR3 comprises 15 residues. Germline CDR1 and CDR2: MNHEY and SMNVEV (reference sequence). Here the CDR3 reads CASSPLPRATYEQYF. The CDR3 nucleotides read TGTGCCAGCAGTCCCCTCCCCCGGGCGACCTACGAGCAGTACTTC.